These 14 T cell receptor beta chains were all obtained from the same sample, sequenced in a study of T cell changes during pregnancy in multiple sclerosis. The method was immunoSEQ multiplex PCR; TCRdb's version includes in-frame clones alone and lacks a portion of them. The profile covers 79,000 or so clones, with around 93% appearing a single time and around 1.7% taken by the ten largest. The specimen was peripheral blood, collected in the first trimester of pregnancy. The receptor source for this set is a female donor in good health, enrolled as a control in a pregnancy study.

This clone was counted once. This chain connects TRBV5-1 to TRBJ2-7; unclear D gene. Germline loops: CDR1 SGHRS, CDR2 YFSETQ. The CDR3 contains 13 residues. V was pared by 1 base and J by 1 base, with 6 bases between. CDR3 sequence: CASSLSLSYEQYF. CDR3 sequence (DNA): TGCGCCAGCAGCTTGAGTCTATCCTACGAGCAGTACTTC.

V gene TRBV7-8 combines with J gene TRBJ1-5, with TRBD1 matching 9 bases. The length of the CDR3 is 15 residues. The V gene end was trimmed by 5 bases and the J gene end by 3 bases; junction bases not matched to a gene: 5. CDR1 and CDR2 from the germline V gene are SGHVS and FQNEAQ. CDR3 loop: CASSPGQGSNQPQHF. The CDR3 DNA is TGTGCCAGCAGCCCGGGACAGGGATCCAATCAGCCCCAGCATTTT.

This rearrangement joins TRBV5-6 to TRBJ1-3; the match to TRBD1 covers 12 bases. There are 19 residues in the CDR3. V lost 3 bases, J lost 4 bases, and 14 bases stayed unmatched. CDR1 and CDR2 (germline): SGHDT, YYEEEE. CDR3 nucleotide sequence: TGTGCCAGCAGCTCCCGGGACAGGGGGCTCCTAGGGTCGGGAAACACCATATATTTT. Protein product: CASSSRDRGLLGSGNTIYF.

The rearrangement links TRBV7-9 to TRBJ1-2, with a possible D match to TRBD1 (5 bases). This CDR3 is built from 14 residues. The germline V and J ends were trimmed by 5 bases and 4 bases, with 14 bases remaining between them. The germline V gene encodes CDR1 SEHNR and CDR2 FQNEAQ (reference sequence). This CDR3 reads CASSPPREGYGYTF. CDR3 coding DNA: TGTGCCAGCAGCCCCCCCAGGGAAGGCTATGGCTACACCTTC.

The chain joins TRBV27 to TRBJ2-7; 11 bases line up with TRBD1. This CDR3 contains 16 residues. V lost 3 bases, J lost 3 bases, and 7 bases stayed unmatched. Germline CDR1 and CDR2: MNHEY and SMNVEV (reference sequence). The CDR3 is CASSLPPGQGVYEQYF. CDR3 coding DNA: TGTGCCAGCAGTTTGCCCCCGGGACAGGGGGTCTACGAGCAGTACTTC.

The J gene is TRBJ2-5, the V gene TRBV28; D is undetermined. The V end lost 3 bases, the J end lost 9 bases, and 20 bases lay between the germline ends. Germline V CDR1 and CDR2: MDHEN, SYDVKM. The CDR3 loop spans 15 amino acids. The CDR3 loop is CASSFYRRSQVAQYF. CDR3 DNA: TGTGCCAGCAGTTTTTATCGACGGTCCCAGGTGGCCCAGTACTTC.

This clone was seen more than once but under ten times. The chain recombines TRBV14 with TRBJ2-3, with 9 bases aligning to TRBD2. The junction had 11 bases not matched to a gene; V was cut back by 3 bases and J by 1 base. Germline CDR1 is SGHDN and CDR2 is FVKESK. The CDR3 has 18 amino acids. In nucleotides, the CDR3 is TGTGCCAGCAGCCAGGGTACTAGTCAGCGGGGGGGCACAGATACGCAGTATTTT. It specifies CASSQGTSQRGGTDTQYF.

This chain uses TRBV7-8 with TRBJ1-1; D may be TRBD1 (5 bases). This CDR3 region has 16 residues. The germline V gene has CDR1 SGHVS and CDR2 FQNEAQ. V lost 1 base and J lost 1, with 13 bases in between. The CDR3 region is CASSLGLWGGNTEAFF. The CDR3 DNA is TGTGCCAGCAGCTTAGGTTTATGGGGGGGGAACACTGAAGCTTTCTTT.

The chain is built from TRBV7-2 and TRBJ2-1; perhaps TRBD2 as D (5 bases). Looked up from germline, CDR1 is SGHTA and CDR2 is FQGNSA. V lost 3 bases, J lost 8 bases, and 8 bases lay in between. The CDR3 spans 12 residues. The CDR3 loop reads CASSFSSYEQFF. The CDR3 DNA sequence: TGTGCCAGCAGCTTCTCTAGCTATGAGCAGTTCTTC.

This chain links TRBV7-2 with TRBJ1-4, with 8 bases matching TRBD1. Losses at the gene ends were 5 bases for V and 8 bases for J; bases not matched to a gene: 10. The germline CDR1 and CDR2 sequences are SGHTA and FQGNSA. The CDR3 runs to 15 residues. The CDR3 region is CASSPEGAGGEKLFF. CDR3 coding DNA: TGTGCCAGCAGCCCAGAGGGGGCAGGGGGCGAAAAACTGTTTTTT.

CDR3 nucleotides: TGCGCCTCCAGTAGCAACCCGAACACTGAAGCTTTCTTT. Its protein product is CASSSNPNTEAFF. V usage is TRBV5-1 and J usage is TRBJ1-1; D unclear. There are 13 residues in the CDR3. V shed 10 bases and J shed 1 base, with 14 bases lying between them. Germline V gives CDR1 SGHRS, CDR2 YFSETQ.

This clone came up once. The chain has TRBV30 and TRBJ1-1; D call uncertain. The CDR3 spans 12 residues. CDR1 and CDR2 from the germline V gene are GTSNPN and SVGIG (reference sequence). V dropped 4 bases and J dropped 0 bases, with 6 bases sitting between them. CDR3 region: CAWTQLNTEAFF. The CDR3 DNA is TGTGCCTGGACACAGTTGAACACTGAAGCTTTCTTT.

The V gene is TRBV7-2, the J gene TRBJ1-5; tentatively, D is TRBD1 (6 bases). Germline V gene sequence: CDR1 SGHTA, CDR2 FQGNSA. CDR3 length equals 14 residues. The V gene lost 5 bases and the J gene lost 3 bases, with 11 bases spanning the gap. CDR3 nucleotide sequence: TGTGCCAGCAGCCTTGGGACACTCAATCAGCCCCAGCATTTT. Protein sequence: CASSLGTLNQPQHF.

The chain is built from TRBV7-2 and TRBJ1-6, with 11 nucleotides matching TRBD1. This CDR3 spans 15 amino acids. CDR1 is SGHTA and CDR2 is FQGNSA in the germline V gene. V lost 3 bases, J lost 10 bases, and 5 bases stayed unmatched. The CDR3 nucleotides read TGTGCCAGCAGCTTCGCGGGACAGGGGGTCTCACCCCTCCACTTT. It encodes CASSFAGQGVSPLHF.